Listed below are T cell receptor beta chains from one sample, sequenced in a study of T cells in Graves' hyperthyroidism and ophthalmopathy. TCRdb redid the calling of the multiplex PCR reads with MiXCR, one entry per CDR3 protein. The sample lists fewer than 550,000 distinct CDR3 sequences, less than 20% seen once, with 13% to 15% in the top ten. Sequenced: blood. The receptors stem from a woman between 18 and 29 years old with Graves' hyperthyroidism. Each CDR3 is given with its conserved first and last residue.

v_call cdr3_length cdr3_aa
TRBV11-2 16 CASSLPSRTGSYEQYF
TRBV20-1 14 CSAVRRLPTYEQYF
TRBV29-1 13 CSVPGQGSYTQYF
TRBV28 16 CASSPLVGAGQETQYF
TRBV11-2 17 CASSPNLIRGWNTEAFF
TRBV12-3/TRBV12-4 13 CASSQTSSGELFF
TRBV28 13 CASSLSQNEKLFF
TRBV6-1 18 CASTRDRGLTSDSYEQYF
TRBV6-1 16 CASSSWAAGNTGELFF
TRBV5-1 15 CASSLWGQGEETQYF
TRBV7-9 18 CASSLAGQGGLFTDTQYF
TRBV4-3 15 CASSQASASGNEQFF
TRBV10-2 11 CATRLERQGFF
TRBV7-2 15 CASSSPGGYNQLQHF
TRBV2 18 CASRGSAPKVLMNTEAFF
TRBV6-1 17 CASSEATDRAGANVLTF
TRBV12-3/TRBV12-4 12 CASRPFNTEAFF
TRBV11-2 16 CASSLLAGSSYNEQFF
TRBV7-9 14 CASSFPQASYGYTF
TRBV7-2 13 CASSPEGAGEQYF
TRBV18 14 CASSTNGMAYEQYF
TRBV18 20 CASSPGRQEAPWATNEKLFF
TRBV6-2/TRBV6-3 16 CASIKLPGQGYRGAFF
TRBV7-2 16 CASRPTSGRAWYEQYF
TRBV6-1 14 CASSAEPIRETQYF
TRBV27 15 CASSPLTVVNTEAFF
TRBV9 18 CASSTGLAGASRTGELFF
TRBV27 17 CASSFFPPGQRTDTQYF
TRBV6-1 14 CASSETPPSGELFF
TRBV2 14 CASSVGGLVHIQYF
TRBV12-3/TRBV12-4 17 CASSPPPGLENTGELFF
TRBV28 14 CASSLSRGPYGYTF
TRBV24-1 11 CATSYGGTQYF
TRBV12-3/TRBV12-4 12 CASSFRGNEQFF
TRBV4-1 19 CASSQAEELAGASYNEQFF
TRBV12-3/TRBV12-4 16 CASRTTGTLQQETQYF